This entry lists 10 T cell receptor beta chains sequenced from one sample in a study of blood T cell repertoires in COVID-19 (dated by TCRdb to 2020 to 2022). Libraries came from the immunoSEQ multiplex PCR assay. Held by TCRdb, this immuneACCESS table contains in-frame sequences only and omits some clones. Under half of the omission traces to an unresolved V gene where checked; the cause of the rest is unknown. The sample has approximately 330,000 clones on record, about 87% of them singletons. 7.5% to 10% of the sample lies in the top ten. Sequenced sample: peripheral blood. These receptors originate from a man aged 25 to 40 with COVID-19, enrolled during active disease.

CDR3: CASSPRTGGGGEQFF. CDR3 nucleotide sequence: TGTGCCAGCAGCCCCCGGACAGGGGGCGGGGGTGAGCAGTTCTTC. The chain joins TRBV5-4 to TRBJ2-1; 11 positions match TRBD1. Germline trimming cut 4 bases from V and 9 bases from J; bases unmatched to any gene: 9. CDR1 and CDR2 (germline): SGHNT, YYREEE (reference sequence). This CDR3 spans 15 amino acids.

The chain is built from TRBV5-1 and TRBJ2-1; 11 bases match TRBD2. Germline V gene data show CDR1 as SGHRS and CDR2 as YFSETQ. The CDR3 length is 17 residues. V lost 1 base to trimming and J lost 7 bases; unmatched junction nucleotides: 10. In nucleotides, the CDR3 is TGCGCCAGCAGCTTGTGGCTAGCGGGAGGAGGGCGGAATGAGCAGTTCTTC. Amino acid sequence: CASSLWLAGGGRNEQFF.

The J gene is TRBJ1-1, the V gene TRBV27; D not resolved. The CDR3 is made up of 13 amino acids. Trimming pared 2 bases from V and 2 bases from J, leaving 6 bases between. CDR1 is MNHEY and CDR2 is SMNVEV in the germline V gene (reference sequence). The CDR3 coding sequence is TGTGCCAGCAGTTTACAGTTCAACACTGAAGCTTTCTTT. Amino acids: CASSLQFNTEAFF.

The chain has TRBV19 and TRBJ2-1; 10 positions agree with TRBD2. Germline CDR1 reads LNHDA; CDR2 reads SQIVND (reference sequence). The CDR3 spans 18 residues. Trimming took 4 bases from V and 3 from J; bases not matched to a gene: 12. CDR3 DNA sequence: TGTGCCAGTAGTAGACAAAGCGGGGGGGCCGTTGGCTACAATGAGCAGTTCTTC. Translated, it gives CASSRQSGGAVGYNEQFF.

The V call is TRBV27, the J call TRBJ2-1; 11 bases line up with TRBD2. The CDR3 has 16 residues. Per the germline V gene, CDR1 is MNHEY and CDR2 is SMNVEV (reference sequence). Trimming at V came to 4 bases and at J to 7 bases, leaving 9 bases not matched to a gene. The CDR3 protein is CASSSLTSGMGNEQFF. CDR3 coding DNA: TGTGCCAGCAGTTCGCTGACTAGCGGGATGGGGAATGAGCAGTTCTTC.

The chain has TRBV14 and TRBJ2-3; maybe TRBD2 (7 bases). The V and J ends lost 8 bases and 3 bases respectively, with 21 bases between them. The CDR3 has 16 amino acids. Looked up from germline, CDR1 is SGHDN and CDR2 is FVKESK. CDR3 amino acids: CASRAGAPLGTDTQYF. The CDR3 DNA is TGTGCCAGCCGCGCGGGGGCTCCCCTCGGGACAGATACGCAGTATTTT.

The rearrangement uses TRBV19 and TRBJ1-5; 9 positions agree with TRBD1. The CDR3 contains 15 residues. V shed 5 bases and J 6 bases; nucleotides not matched to a gene: 8. From germline, CDR1 is LNHDA and CDR2 SQIVND (reference sequence). The CDR3 protein is CASSSQGARGQPQHF. Here the CDR3 DNA reads TGTGCCAGTAGTTCACAGGGGGCGCGCGGTCAGCCCCAGCATTTT.

This chain links TRBV28 with TRBJ2-1, with 11 bases matching TRBD2. J lost 5 bases, V lost 6 bases, and 6 bases had no gene match. The CDR3 totals 15 residues. Germline assignment: CDR1 MDHEN and CDR2 SYDVKM. The CDR3 sequence is CASRRTSGRNNEQFF. CDR3 bases: TGTGCCAGCAGGAGGACTAGCGGGCGCAACAATGAGCAGTTCTTC.

This clone has a single count. One junction end disagrees with the germline gene, perhaps due to a read error. V and J are TRBV6-5 and TRBJ1-2; D unresolved. From germline, CDR1 is MNHEY and CDR2 SVGAGI. The CDR3 has 15 residues. The CDR3 reads CASSYGLGMAQRLSF. The CDR3 nucleotides read TGTGCCAGCAGTTATGGCCTCGGTATGGCTCAGCGCTTATCCTTC.

A word on this clone: The same CDR3 also results from other DNA sequences found in this sample. The J gene is TRBJ1-2, the V gene TRBV10-3; the match to TRBD1 covers 9 bases. The germline V gene encodes CDR1 ENHRY and CDR2 SYGVKD. CDR3 length equals 14 residues. J was trimmed by 5 bases and V by 4 bases; bases with no gene match: 5. The CDR3 spells CAISGGQGGYGYTF. The CDR3 nucleotides are TGTGCCATCAGTGGGGGACAGGGAGGGTATGGCTACACCTTC.